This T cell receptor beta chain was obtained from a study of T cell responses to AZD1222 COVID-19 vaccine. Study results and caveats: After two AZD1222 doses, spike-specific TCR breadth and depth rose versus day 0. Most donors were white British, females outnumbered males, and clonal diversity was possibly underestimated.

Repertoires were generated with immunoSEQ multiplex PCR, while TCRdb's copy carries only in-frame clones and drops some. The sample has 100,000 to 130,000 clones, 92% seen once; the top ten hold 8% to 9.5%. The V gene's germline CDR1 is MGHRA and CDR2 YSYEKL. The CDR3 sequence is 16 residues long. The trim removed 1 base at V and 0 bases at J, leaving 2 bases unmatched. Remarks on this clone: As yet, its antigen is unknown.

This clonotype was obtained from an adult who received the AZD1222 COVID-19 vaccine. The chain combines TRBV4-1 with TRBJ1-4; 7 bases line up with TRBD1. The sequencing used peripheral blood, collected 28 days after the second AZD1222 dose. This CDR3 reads CASSQVRGPTNEKLFF. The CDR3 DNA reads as TGCGCCAGCAGCCAAGTTAGGGGGCCAACTAATGAAAAACTGTTTTTT.